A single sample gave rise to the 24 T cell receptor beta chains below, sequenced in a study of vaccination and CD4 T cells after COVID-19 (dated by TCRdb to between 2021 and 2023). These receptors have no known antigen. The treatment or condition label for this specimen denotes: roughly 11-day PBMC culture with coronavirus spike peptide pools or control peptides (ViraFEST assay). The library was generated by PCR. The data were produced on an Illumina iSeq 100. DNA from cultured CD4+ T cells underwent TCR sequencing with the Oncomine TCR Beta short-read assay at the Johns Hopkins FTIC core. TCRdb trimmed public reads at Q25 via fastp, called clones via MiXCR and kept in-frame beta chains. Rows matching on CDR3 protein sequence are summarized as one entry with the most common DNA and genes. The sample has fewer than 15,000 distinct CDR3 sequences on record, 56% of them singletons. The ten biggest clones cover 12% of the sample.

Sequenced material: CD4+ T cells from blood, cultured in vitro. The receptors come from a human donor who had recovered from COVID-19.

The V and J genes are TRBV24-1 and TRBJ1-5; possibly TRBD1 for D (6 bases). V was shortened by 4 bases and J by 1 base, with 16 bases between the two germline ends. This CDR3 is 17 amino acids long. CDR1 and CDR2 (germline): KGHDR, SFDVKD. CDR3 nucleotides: TGTGCCACCAGTGAGCCCATTACAGGGAAGAGCAATCAGCCCCAGCATTTT. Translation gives CATSEPITGKSNQPQHF.

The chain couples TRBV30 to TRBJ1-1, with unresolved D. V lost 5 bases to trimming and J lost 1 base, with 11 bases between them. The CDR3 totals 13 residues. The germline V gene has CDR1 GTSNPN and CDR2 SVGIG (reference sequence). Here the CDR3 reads CAWAPDRNTEAFF. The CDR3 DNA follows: TGTGCCTGGGCGCCCGACCGGAACACTGAAGCTTTCTTT.

The CDR3 nucleotides are TGTGCCTGGAGTGGGGGTGGGCTAGTCAGCTACAATGAGCAGTTCTTC. Protein product: CAWSGGGLVSYNEQFF. The rearrangement uses TRBV30 and TRBJ2-1; D gene ambiguous. This CDR3 has 16 amino acids. The germline V gene encodes CDR1 GTSNPN and CDR2 SVGIG (reference sequence). V was cut by 1 base and J by 3 bases, with 16 bases left in between.

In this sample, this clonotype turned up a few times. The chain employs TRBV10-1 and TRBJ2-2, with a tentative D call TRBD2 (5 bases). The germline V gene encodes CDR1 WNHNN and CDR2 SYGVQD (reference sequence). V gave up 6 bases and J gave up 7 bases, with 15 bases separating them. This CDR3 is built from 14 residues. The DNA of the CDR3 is TGCGCCAGCAGCACCGGGATTTCCCTCGGGGAGCTGTTTTTT. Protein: CASSTGISLGELFF.

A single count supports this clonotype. The CDR3, as DNA: TGTGCCAGCAGTAGGGGGGCAGAAGGCTACACCTTC. Protein sequence: CASSRGAEGYTF. J is TRBJ1-2 and V is TRBV6-1; D may be TRBD1 (6 bases). The CDR3 sequence is 12 residues long. Germline V gives CDR1 MNHNS, CDR2 SASEGT. V lost 5 bases, J lost 8 bases, and 12 bases lay in between.

In nucleotides, the CDR3 is TGTGCCAGCAGCCGTGACACTCCAACTAATGAAAAACTGTTTTTT. It specifies CASSRDTPTNEKLFF. The rearrangement uses TRBV28 and TRBJ1-4, with no clear D. The V and J ends lost 6 bases and 0 bases respectively, with 11 bases between them. The CDR3 is made up of 15 amino acids. Germline-derived CDR1 and CDR2 are MDHEN and SYDVKM.

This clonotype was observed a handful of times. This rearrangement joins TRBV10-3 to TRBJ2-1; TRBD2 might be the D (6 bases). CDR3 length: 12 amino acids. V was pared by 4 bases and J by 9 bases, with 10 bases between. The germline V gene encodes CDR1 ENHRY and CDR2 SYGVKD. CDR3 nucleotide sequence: TGTGCCATCAGTGGACTAGTCAGTGAGCAGTTCTTC. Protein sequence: CAISGLVSEQFF.

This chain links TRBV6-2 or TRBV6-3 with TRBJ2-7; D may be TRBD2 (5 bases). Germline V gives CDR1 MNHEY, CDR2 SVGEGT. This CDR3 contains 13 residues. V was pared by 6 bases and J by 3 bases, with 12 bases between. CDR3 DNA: TGTGCCAGCAGCCTACCGGGGTTCTACGAGCAGTACTTC. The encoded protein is CASSLPGFYEQYF.

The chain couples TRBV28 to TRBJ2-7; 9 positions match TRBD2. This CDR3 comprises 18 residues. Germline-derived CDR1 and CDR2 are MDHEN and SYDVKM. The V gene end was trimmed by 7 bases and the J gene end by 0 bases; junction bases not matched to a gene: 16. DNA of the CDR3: TGTGCCAGCACCCAACTTGGCCTAGCGGGGCGAGCCTCCTACGAGCAGTACTTC. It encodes CASTQLGLAGRASYEQYF.

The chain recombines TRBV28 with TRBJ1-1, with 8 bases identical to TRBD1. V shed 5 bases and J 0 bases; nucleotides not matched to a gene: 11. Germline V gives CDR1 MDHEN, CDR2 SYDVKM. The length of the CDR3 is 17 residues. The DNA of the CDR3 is TGTGCCAGCAGTACACGGACAGGGAAAGGAATGAACACTGAAGCTTTCTTT. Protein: CASSTRTGKGMNTEAFF. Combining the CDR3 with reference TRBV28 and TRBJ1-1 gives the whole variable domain DVKVTQSSRYLVKRTGEKVFLECVQDMDHENMFWYRQDPGLGLRLIYFSYDVKMKEKGDIPEGYSVSREKKERFSLILESASTNQTSMYLCASSTRTGKGMNTEAFFGQGTRLTVV.

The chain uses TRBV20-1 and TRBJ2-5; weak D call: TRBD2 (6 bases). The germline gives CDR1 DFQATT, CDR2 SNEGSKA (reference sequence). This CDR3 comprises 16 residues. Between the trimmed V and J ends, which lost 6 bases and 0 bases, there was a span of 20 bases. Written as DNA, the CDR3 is TGCAGTGCCAGACCCCCCCGCGCGGGGTACCAAGAGACCCAGTACTTC. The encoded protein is CSARPPRAGYQETQYF.

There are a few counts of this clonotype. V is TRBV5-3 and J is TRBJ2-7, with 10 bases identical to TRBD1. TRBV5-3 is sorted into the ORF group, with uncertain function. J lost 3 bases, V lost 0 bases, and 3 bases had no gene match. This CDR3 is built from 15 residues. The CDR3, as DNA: TGTGCCAGAAGCTTGGTGGGACAGGGGTTCTACGAGCAGTACTTC. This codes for CARSLVGQGFYEQYF.

CDR3 amino acids: CASSTGINTGELFF. Written as DNA, the CDR3 is TGCGCCAGCAGCACCGGGATCAACACCGGGGAGCTGTTTTTT. The chain is built from TRBV5-1 and TRBJ2-2; D is possibly TRBD2 (5 bases). The CDR3 length is 14 residues. Germline CDR1 and CDR2: SGHRS and YFSETQ. V gave up 4 bases and J gave up 2 bases, with 9 bases separating them.

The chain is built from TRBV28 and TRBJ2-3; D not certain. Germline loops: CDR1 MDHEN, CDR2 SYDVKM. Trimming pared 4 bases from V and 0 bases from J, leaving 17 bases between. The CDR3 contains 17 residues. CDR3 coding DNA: TGTGCCAGCAGTTCTCGACGCCGGAGACCTAGCACAGATACGCAGTATTTT. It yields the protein CASSSRRRRPSTDTQYF.

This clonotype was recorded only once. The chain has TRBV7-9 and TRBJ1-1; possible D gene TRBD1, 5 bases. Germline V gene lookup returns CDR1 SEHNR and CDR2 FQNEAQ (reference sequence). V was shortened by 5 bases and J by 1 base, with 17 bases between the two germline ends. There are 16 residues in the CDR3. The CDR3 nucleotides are TGTGCCAGCAGCCAACCATTCTACAGGACGAACACTGAAGCTTTCTTT. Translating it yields CASSQPFYRTNTEAFF.

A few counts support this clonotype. The CDR3 bases are TGTGCCTGGAGCAGGGGGGGCCGCTCCTATAATTCACCCCTCCACTTT. The encoded protein is CAWSRGGRSYNSPLHF. The rearrangement uses TRBV30 and TRBJ1-6, with TRBD1 identical over 7 bases. V lost 3 bases, J lost 0 bases, and 5 bases stayed unmatched. CDR3 length equals 16 residues. Germline values: CDR1 GTSNPN, CDR2 SVGIG (reference sequence). The entire variable domain, with the rest obtained from reference TRBV30 and TRBJ1-6, is as follows: SQTIHQWPATLVQPVGSPLSLECTVEGTSNPNLYWYRQAAGRGLQLLFYSVGIGQISSEVPQNLSASRPQDRQFILSSKKLLLSDSGFYLCAWSRGGRSYNSPLHFGNGTRLTVT.

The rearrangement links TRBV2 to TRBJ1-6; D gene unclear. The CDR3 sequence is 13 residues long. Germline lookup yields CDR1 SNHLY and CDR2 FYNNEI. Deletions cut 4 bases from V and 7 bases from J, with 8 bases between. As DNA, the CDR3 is TGTGCCAGCAGTGCGGAGGGAAATTCACCCCTCCACTTT. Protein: CASSAEGNSPLHF.

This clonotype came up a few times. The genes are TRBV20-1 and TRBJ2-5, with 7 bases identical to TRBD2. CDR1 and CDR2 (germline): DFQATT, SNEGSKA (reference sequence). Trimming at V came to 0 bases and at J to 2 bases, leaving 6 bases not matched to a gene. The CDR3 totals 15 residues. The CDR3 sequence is CSARDLAEVQETQYF. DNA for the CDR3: TGCAGTGCTAGAGACCTAGCGGAAGTACAAGAGACCCAGTACTTC.

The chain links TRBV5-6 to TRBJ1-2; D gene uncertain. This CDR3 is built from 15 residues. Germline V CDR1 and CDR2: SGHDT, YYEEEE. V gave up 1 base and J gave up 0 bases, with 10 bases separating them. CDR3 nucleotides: TGTGCCAGCAGCTTGTCCCCGCACGCTAACTATGGCTACACCTTC. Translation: CASSLSPHANYGYTF.

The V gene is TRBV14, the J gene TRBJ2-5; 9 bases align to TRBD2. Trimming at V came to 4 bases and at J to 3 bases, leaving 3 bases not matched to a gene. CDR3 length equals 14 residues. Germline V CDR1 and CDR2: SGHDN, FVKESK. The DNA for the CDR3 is TGTGCCAGCAGCCGACTAGCGGTGAAAGAGACCCAGTACTTC. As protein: CASSRLAVKETQYF.

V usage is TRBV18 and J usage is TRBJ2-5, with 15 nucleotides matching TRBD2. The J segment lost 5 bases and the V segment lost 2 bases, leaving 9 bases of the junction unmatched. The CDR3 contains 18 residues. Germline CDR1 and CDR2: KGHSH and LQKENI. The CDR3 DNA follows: TGTGCCAGCTCACCAAGGACTAGCGGGAGGGCCGGTGTGGAGACCCAGTACTTC. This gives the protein CASSPRTSGRAGVETQYF.

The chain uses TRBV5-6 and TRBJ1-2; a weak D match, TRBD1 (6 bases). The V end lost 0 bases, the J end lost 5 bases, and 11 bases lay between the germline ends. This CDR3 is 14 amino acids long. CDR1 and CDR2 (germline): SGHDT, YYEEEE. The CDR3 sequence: CASSLGTARYGYTF. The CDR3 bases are TGTGCCAGCAGCTTGGGGACAGCGAGGTATGGCTACACCTTC.

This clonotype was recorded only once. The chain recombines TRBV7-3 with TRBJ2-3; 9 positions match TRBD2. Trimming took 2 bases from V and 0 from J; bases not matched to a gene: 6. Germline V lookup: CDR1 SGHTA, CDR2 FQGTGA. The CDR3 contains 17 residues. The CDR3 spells CASSLVPSGTSTDTQYF. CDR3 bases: TGTGCCAGCAGCTTAGTGCCTAGCGGGACTAGCACAGATACGCAGTATTTT.

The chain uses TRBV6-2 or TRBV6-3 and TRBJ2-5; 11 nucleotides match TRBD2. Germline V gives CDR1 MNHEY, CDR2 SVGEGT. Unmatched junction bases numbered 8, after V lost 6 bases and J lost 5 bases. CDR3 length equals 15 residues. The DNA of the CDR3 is TGTGCCAGCAGCCGACTAGCGGGAATTGGCGAGACCCAGTACTTC. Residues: CASSRLAGIGETQYF.